This TCR beta chain is from a study of multiple sclerosis patients with progressive multifocal leukoencephalopathy. Deletions cut 4 bases from V and 3 bases from J, with 11 bases between. Germline V gives CDR1 SGDLS, CDR2 YYNGEE. The CDR3 totals 13 residues. General observations from the study: The findings' link to JC virus versus immunocompromise remained uncertain. At PML onset, no shared TRBV or TRBJ gene usage was seen.

Time point described: before natalizumab initiation. Before the first natalizumab infusion, T0 blood samples were taken. Profiled with immunoSEQ multiplex PCR; TCRdb holds only in-frame clones, not every one. The table shows 25,000 to 35,000 clones, with 90% to 95% occurring only once. With respect to this clone: Its antigen remains unknown.

The receptor comes from a young man with multiple sclerosis. V usage is TRBV9 and J usage is TRBJ2-7; no firm D call. Sequenced input: PBMCs. CDR3 sequence: CASSPSYFYEQYF. For the CDR3, the DNA is TGTGCCAGCAGCCCTTCCTACTTCTACGAGCAGTACTTC.